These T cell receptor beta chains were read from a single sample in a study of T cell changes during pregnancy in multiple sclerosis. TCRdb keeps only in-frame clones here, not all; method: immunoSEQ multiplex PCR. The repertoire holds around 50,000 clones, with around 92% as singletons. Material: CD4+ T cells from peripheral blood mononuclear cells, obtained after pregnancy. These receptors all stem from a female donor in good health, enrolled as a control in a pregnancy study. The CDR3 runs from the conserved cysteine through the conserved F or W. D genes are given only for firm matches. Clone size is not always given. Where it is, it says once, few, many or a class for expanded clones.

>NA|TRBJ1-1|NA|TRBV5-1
TGCGCCAGCAGCTTTGACAGTTTGAACACTGAAGCTTTCTTT
CASSFDSLNTEAFF
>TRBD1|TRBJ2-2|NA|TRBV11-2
TGTGCCAGCATGAGGGCAGGGGGCAACACCGGGGAGCTGTTTTTT
CASMRAGGNTGELFF
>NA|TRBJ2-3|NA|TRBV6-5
TGTGCCAGCAGGCGAGGGAGGCACACAGATACGCAGTATTTT
CASRRGRHTDTQYF
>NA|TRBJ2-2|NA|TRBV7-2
TGTGCCAGCAGTCCGTTCACCGGGGAGCTGTTTTTT
CASSPFTGELFF
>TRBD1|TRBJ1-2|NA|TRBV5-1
TGCGCCAGCAGCCTGACAGGGAATCCTAACTATGGCTACACCTTC
CASSLTGNPNYGYTF
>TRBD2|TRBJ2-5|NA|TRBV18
TGTGCCAGCTCACCAAAGCGGGGGGCACCGTACTTC
CASSPKRGAPYF
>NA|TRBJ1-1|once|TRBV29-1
TGCAGCGCAAGGGGCAGCGTCCCTGAAGCTTTCTTT
CSARGSVPEAFF
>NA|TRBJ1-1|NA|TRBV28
TGTGCCAGCAGAAGGGGGACAAACACTGAAGCTTTCTTT
CASRRGTNTEAFF
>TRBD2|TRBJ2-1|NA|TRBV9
TGTGCCAGCAGCGCGGGAGGGGGGCCAAACAATGAGCAGTTCTTC
CASSAGGGPNNEQFF
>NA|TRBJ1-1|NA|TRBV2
TGTGCCAGTGGAAACTCCAGACAGGTGAACACTGAAGCTTTCTTT
CASGNSRQVNTEAFF
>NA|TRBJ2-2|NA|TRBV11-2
TGTGCCAGCAGCCCAATAGAGAACACCGGGGAGCTGTTTTTT
CASSPIENTGELFF
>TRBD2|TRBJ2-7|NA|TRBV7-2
TGTGCCAGCAGCACCGCCGGGACTAGCTTCCACGAGCAGTACTTC
CASSTAGTSFHEQYF
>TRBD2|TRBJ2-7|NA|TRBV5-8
TGTGCCAGCAGACCCTTCGGGGGGTACGAGCAGTACTTC
CASRPFGGYEQYF
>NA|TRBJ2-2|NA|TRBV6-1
TGTGCCAGCAGACAGGGCCGTACCACCGGGGAGCTGTTTTTT
CASRQGRTTGELFF
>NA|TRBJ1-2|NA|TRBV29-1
TGCAGCGCCTTTGATCAGGCCTATGGCTACACCTTC
CSAFDQAYGYTF
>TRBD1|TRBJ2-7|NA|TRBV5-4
TGTGCCAGCAGCTTCGGACAGGGGGTTTACGAGCAGTACTTC
CASSFGQGVYEQYF
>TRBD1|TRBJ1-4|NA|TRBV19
TGTGCCAGTAGTATGGGCCCGGACAGGAGGGGTGGAAAACTGTTTTTT
CASSMGPDRRGGKLFF
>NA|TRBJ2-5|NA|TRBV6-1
TGTGCCAGCAGTGAAGGCTGGGGGCTGCAAGAGACCCAGTACTTC
CASSEGWGLQETQYF
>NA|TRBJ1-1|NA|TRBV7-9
TGTGCCAGCATCCCGACAGGGAACACTGAAGCTTTCTTT
CASIPTGNTEAFF
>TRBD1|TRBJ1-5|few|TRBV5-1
TGCGCCAGCAGCTTGAGGACAGGGGCAGATCAGCCCCAGCATTTT
CASSLRTGADQPQHF
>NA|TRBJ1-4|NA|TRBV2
TGTGCCAGCAGCCCCGGAGAGAATGAAAAACTGTTTTTT
CASSPGENEKLFF
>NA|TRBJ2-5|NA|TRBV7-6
TGTGCCAGCAGCCGACAGATTAACCTTCAAGAGACCCAGTACTTC
CASSRQINLQETQYF
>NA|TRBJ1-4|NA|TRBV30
TGTGCCTGGAGAAGGGGTGAAAAACTGTTTTTT
CAWRRGEKLFF
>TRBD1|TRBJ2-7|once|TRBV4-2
TGTGCCAGCAGCCTAGGGACAGGGGGAATATACGAGCAGTACTTC
CASSLGTGGIYEQYF
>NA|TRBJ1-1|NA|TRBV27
TGTGCCAGCAGTTATGGGTCGAGGTCTGAAGCTTTCTTT
CASSYGSRSEAFF
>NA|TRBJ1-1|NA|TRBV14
TGTGCCAGCAGCCAAGATAGGAGGACTGAAGCTTTCTTT
CASSQDRRTEAFF
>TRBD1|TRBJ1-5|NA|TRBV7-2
TGTGCCAGCAGCTTAGGACAGGGAGGAAGGCAGCCCCAGCATTTT
CASSLGQGGRQPQHF
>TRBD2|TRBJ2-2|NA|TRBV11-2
TGTGCCAGCAGCTCCTGGACTAGCGGGAACACCGGGGAGCTGTTTTTT
CASSSWTSGNTGELFF
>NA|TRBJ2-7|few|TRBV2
TGTGCCAGCAGCCAACAGGCGTACGAGCAGTACTTC
CASSQQAYEQYF
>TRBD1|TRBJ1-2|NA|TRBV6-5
TGTGCCAGCAGTTACAAGGGACAGAGCCTTGGCTACACCTTC
CASSYKGQSLGYTF
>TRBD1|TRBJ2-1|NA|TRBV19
TGTGCCAGTAGTAAAAGACAGGGTTCGAACGTAAATGAGCAGTTCTTC
CASSKRQGSNVNEQFF
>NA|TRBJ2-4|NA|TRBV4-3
TGCGCCAGCAGCCAAGAGCGTAGCAGGGACATTCAGTACTTC
CASSQERSRDIQYF
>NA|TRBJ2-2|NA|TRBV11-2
TGTGCCAGCAGCACCCGTACAGTTAACACCGGGGAGCTGTTTTTT
CASSTRTVNTGELFF
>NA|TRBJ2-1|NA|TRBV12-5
TGTGCTAGTGGTTTGGCCACTAGTTCAGATAATGCCAATGAGCAGTTCTTC
CASGLATSSDNANEQFF
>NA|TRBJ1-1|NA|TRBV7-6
TGTGCCAGCAGCCTCACGGGAGCTTTCTTT
CASSLTGAFF
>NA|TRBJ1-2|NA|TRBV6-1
TGTGCCAGCAGCCGGTCATCGGGCTACACCTTC
CASSRSSGYTF
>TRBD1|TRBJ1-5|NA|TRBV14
TGTGCCAGCAGTCCAATGGAACGGGACAGGAAAAGCAATCAGCCCCAGCATTTT
CASSPMERDRKSNQPQHF
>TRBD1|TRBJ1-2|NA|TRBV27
TGTGCCAGCAGTCTAAGGGGGGACAGGCCTAACTATGGCTACACCTTC
CASSLRGDRPNYGYTF
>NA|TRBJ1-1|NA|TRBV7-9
TGTGCCAGCAGCTTAGCAGTTGTCCTCCTAGAAGCTTTCTTT
CASSLAVVLLEAFF
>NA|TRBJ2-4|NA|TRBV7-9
TGTGCCAGCAGCTTCGCCGGGTCCAAAAACATTCAGTACTTC
CASSFAGSKNIQYF
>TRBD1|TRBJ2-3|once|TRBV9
TGTGCCAGCAGCGCCCGACAGGGTACCAATACGCAGTATTTT
CASSARQGTNTQYF
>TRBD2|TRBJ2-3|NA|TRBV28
TGTGCCAGCACCCCGGGACTAGCGGGCCCAAGCACAGATACGCAGTATTTT
CASTPGLAGPSTDTQYF
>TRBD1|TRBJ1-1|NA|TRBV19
TGTGCCAGTATCGGCGCAGGGGGCAGGGACACTGAAGCTTTCTTT
CASIGAGGRDTEAFF
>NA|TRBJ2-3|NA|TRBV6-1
TGTGCCAGCATGCTCCCTACACGACTTACGCAGTATTTT
CASMLPTRLTQYF
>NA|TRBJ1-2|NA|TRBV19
TGTGCCAGTAGTGAGCACTATGGCTACACCTTC
CASSEHYGYTF
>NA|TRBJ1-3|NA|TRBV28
TGTGCCAGCAGTTTATGGGTTAATCGTGGGCCCAGGATGAGCCGGGGGAACACCATATATTTT
CASSLWVNRGPRMSRGNTIYF